This T cell receptor beta chain was obtained from a study of T-cell reconstitution after alpha-beta-depleted transplantation in children. Study results and limitations: TCRbeta diversity was high at day 60 in some patients (a result of surviving recipient T cells and thymic progenitors). Most T-cell counts and diversity one year after the transplant came from T cells that were newly produced. About two months after transplant, alpha-beta T cells reportedly came from several hundred expanded graft clones.

This CDR3 is built from 14 residues. With 6 bases removed from V and 8 bases from J, the gap between germline ends came to 18 bases. Using unique molecular identifiers, the investigators prepared the TCRbeta library. Using its own MiXCR run on the PCR reads, TCRdb lists one record per CDR3 protein. The sample yields about 220,000 distinct CDR3 sequences, over 15% seen once. Only a few counts were recorded for this clonotype. Its specificity is unknown. The clonotype comes from a male patient under 10 years old who had a stem cell transplant for acute lymphoblastic leukemia, so the T cells may come from the graft donor. The V and J genes are TRBV12-3 or TRBV12-4 and TRBJ2-3, with D maybe TRBD1 (6 bases). This specimen consisted of PBMCs, mostly from graft donor cells, obtained 360 days after TCRalphabeta/CD19-depleted stem cell transplant. CDR3 amino acids: CASRGAGASPTQYF. The CDR3 region has the DNA TGTGCCAGCAGGGGGGCCGGTGCGTCACCTACGCAGTATTTT.